The 11 T cell receptor beta chains listed next were all sequenced from one sample in a study of blood T cell repertoires in COVID-19. TCRdb keeps only in-frame clones here, not all; method: immunoSEQ multiplex PCR. The table has 140,000 or so clones, about 90% seen once. The source material was peripheral blood. All receptors come from a man in his fifties who had recovered from COVID-19.

This clone has a single count. The V and J genes are TRBV13 and TRBJ2-2; D might be TRBD2 (5 bases). Germline V gene sequence: CDR1 PRHDT, CDR2 FYEKMQ (reference sequence). Deletions cut 0 bases from V and 6 bases from J, with 11 bases between. CDR3 size: 15 residues. The DNA of the CDR3 is TGTGCCAGCAGCTTAGGTTTCGGGGTACCCGGGGAGCTGTTTTTT. This gives the protein CASSLGFGVPGELFF.

This clone was seen only once. The chain joins TRBV19 to TRBJ2-2, with D perhaps TRBD2 (6 bases). Trimming took 1 base from V and 4 from J, leaving 13 bases between them. This CDR3 has 16 residues. Germline CDR1 is LNHDA and CDR2 is SQIVND (reference sequence). The CDR3 is CASSIAGGRGTGELFF. In DNA, the CDR3 is TGTGCCAGTAGTATAGCTGGAGGGCGGGGCACCGGGGAGCTGTTTTTT.

In the case of this clone: Distinct nucleotide sequences in the sample also encode this CDR3. The chain uses TRBV6-2 or TRBV6-3 and TRBJ2-5; D is ambiguous. This CDR3 contains 12 residues. Germline V lookup: CDR1 MNHEY, CDR2 SVGEGT. Trimming took 2 bases from V and 3 from J, leaving 4 bases between them. CDR3 DNA sequence: TGTGCCAGCAGTTACCGGGAAGAGACCCAGTACTTC. Amino acids: CASSYREETQYF.

The chain carries TRBV9 and TRBJ1-4, with D hard to call. V lost 2 bases, J lost 5 bases, and 16 bases lay in between. The CDR3 totals 16 residues. Germline V lookup: CDR1 SGDLS, CDR2 YYNGEE. CDR3 in amino acids: CASSVGPAEWNEKLFF. The CDR3 nucleotides are TGTGCCAGCAGCGTTGGCCCTGCAGAATGGAATGAAAAACTGTTTTTT.

In the case of this clone: The junction departs from germline at one end; a sequencing error may be responsible. V is TRBV5-1 and J is TRBJ2-7; D is ambiguous. The germline V gene encodes CDR1 SGHRS and CDR2 YFSETQ. This CDR3 has 14 amino acids. CDR3 bases: TGCGCCAGCAGCTTGGCTAGTTCCTCCTACGGGCAGTACTTC. Translating gives CASSLASSSYGQYF.

This chain links TRBV19 with TRBJ2-7, with TRBD1 matching over 11 bases. V shed 6 bases and J 7 bases; nucleotides not matched to a gene: 8. This CDR3 contains 14 residues. From germline, CDR1 is LNHDA and CDR2 SQIVND (reference sequence). DNA of the CDR3: TGTGCCAGTAGCCAGGACAGGGGGCAACGGGAGCAGTACTTC. Translation: CASSQDRGQREQYF.

The V gene is TRBV12-3 or TRBV12-4, the J gene TRBJ1-5, with D hard to call. CDR3 length: 12 amino acids. Trimming removed 5 bases from V and 9 bases from J, with 11 bases in between. The CDR3 DNA reads TGTGCCAGCAGTAATACGGAGGGGCCCCAGCATTTT. Amino acids: CASSNTEGPQHF.

CDR3 DNA: TGCGCCAGCAGCATAGACGGACAGCCTAATCAGCCCCAGCATTTT. Translating it yields CASSIDGQPNQPQHF. The V and J genes are TRBV5-1 and TRBJ1-5; a weak D match, TRBD1 (6 bases). CDR3 size: 15 residues. Germline CDR1 and CDR2: SGHRS and YFSETQ. V gave up 4 bases and J gave up 4 bases, with 15 bases separating them.

The V gene is TRBV3-1 (or the pseudogene TRBV3-2), the J gene TRBJ1-5, with a weak D call TRBD1 (6 bases). The CDR3 extends over 16 amino acids. V dropped 1 base and J dropped 1 base, with 11 bases sitting between them. CDR1 is LGHDT, CDR2 YNNKEL, per germline (reference sequence). The CDR3 spells CASSQAGGKSNQPQHF. The CDR3 DNA reads as TGTGCCAGCAGCCAAGCGGGGGGCAAGAGCAATCAGCCCCAGCATTTT.

The genes are TRBV7-6 and TRBJ2-3, with TRBD1 identical over 9 bases. CDR3 length: 14 amino acids. Trimming removed 5 bases from V and 4 bases from J; junction bases left unmatched: 4. CDR1 and CDR2 from the germline V gene are SGHVS and FNYEAQ. CDR3 nucleotide sequence: TGTGCCAGCAGCATTACAGGGGGCGCAGATACGCAGTATTTT. This codes for CASSITGGADTQYF.

This chain uses TRBV4-1 with TRBJ2-5, with D possibly TRBD1 on 5 matching bases. Germline values: CDR1 MGHRA, CDR2 YSYEKL. The CDR3 has 15 residues. V lost 1 base to trimming and J lost 5 bases, with 14 bases between them. The CDR3 coding sequence is TGCGCCAGCAGCCAAGGGGGCAGGACAAGGGAGACCCAGTACTTC. Translation gives CASSQGGRTRETQYF.